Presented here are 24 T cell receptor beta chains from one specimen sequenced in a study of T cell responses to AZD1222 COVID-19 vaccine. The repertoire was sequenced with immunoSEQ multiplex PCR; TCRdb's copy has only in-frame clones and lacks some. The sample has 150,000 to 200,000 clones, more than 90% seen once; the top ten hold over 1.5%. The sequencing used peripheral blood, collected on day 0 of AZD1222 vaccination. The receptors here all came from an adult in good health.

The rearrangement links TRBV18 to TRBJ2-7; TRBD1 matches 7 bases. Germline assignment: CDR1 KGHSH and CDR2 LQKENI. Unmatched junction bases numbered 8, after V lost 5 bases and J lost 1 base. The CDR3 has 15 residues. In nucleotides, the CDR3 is TGTGCCAGCTCATCACAGGGGCGAGGTTCCTACGAGCAGTACTTC. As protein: CASSSQGRGSYEQYF.

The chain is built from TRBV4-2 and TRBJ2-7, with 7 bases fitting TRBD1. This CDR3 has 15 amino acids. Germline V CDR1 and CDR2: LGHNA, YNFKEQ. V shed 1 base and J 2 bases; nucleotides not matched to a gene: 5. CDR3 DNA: TGTGCCAGCAGCCAAGTTCGGACAGGACCCTACGAGCAGTACTTC. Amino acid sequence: CASSQVRTGPYEQYF.

Here the CDR3 reads CASSVDRGYGYTF. CDR3 nucleotide sequence: TGTGCCAGCAGCGTGGACAGGGGGTATGGCTACACCTTC. The chain links TRBV7-2 to TRBJ1-2; TRBD1 aligns across 10 bases. Germline CDR1 and CDR2: SGHTA and FQGNSA. V dropped 5 bases and J dropped 5; count of bases not matched to a gene: 2. CDR3 length: 13 residues.

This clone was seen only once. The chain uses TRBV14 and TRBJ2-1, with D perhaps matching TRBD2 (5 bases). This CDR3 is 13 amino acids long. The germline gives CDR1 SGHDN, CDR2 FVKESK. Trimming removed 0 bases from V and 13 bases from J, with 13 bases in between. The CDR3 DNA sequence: TGTGCCAGCAGCCAAGATCTTAGGGCTAGCCAGTTCTTC. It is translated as CASSQDLRASQFF.

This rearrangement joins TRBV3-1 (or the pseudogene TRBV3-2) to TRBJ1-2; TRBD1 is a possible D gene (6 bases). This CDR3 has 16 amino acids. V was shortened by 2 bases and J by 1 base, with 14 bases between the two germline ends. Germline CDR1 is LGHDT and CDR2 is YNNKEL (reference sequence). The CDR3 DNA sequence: TGTGCCAGCAGCCAAAGGTGGCACAGGGATAACTATGGCTACACCTTC. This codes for CASSQRWHRDNYGYTF.

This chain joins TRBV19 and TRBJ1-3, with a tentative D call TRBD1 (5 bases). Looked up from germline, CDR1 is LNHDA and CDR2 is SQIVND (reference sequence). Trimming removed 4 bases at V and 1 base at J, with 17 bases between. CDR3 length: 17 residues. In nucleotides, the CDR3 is TGTGCCAGTAGTAGAGAGAGACAGCTAACGTCTGGAAACACCATATATTTT. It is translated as CASSRERQLTSGNTIYF.

CDR3 DNA sequence: TGTGCCAGCAGTGACCCATTTCTTCCTACGGGCTACACCTTC. Translated, it gives CASSDPFLPTGYTF. The chain recombines TRBV2 with TRBJ1-2; D is uncertain. The germline gives CDR1 SNHLY, CDR2 FYNNEI. This CDR3 has 14 residues. Trimming pared 3 bases from V and 8 bases from J, leaving 16 bases between.

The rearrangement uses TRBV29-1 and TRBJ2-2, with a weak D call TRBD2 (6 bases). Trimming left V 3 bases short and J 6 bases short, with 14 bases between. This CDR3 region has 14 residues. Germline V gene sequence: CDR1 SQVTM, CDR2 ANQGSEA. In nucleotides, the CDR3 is TGCAGCGTTGAGAGAGTAGCGGATTCCGGGGAGCTGTTTTTT. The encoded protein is CSVERVADSGELFF.

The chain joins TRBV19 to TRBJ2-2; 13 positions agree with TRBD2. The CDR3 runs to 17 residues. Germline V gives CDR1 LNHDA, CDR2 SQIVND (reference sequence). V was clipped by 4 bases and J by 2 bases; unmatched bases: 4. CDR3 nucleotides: TGTGCCAGTAGTACAGGACTAGCGGGAGTCAACACCGGGGAGCTGTTTTTT. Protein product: CASSTGLAGVNTGELFF.

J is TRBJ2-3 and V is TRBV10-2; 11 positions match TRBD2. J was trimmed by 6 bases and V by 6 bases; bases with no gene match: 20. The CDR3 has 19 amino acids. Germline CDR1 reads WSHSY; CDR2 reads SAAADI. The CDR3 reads CASRNERRTSGPFVDTQYF. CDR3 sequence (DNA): TGCGCCAGCAGAAACGAGAGAAGGACTAGCGGGCCCTTTGTGGATACGCAGTATTTT.

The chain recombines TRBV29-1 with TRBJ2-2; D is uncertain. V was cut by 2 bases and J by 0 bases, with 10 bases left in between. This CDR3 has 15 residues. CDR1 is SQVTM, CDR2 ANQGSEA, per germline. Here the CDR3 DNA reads TGCAGCGTTGAAAAGGCAGCCCCGAACACCGGGGAGCTGTTTTTT. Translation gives CSVEKAAPNTGELFF.

The CDR3 DNA reads as TGTGCCAGCAGTTTAACAGGGGCCACCTATAGCAATCAGCCCCAGCATTTT. It yields the protein CASSLTGATYSNQPQHF. V gene TRBV27 combines with J gene TRBJ1-5; 7 bases are shared with TRBD1. Germline V gene sequence: CDR1 MNHEY, CDR2 SMNVEV (reference sequence). V lost 2 bases and J lost 0; bases outside the gene matches: 7. The CDR3 loop spans 17 amino acids.

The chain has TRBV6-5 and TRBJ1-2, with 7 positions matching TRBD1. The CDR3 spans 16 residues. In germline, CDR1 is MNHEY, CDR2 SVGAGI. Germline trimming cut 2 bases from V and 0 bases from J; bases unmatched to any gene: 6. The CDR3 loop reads CASSYGDSPPNYGYTF. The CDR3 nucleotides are TGTGCCAGCAGTTACGGGGACAGTCCACCTAACTATGGCTACACCTTC.

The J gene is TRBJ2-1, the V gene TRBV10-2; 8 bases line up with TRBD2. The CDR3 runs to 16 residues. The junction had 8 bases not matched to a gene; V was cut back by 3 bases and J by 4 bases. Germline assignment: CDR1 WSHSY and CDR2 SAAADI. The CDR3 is CASSDSQSGGYNEQFF. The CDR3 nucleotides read TGCGCCAGCAGTGACTCACAAAGCGGGGGTTACAATGAGCAGTTCTTC.

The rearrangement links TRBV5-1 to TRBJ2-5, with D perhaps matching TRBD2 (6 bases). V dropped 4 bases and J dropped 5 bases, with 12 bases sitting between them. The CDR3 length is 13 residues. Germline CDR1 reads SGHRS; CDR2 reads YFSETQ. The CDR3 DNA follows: TGCGCCAGCAGCCGGGACTGGAGGGAGACCCAGTACTTC. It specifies CASSRDWRETQYF.

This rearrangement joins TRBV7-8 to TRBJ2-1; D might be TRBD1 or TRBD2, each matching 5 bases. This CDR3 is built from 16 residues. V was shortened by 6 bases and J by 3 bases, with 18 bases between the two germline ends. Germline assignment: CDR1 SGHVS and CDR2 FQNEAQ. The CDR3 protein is CASSPDSLAGYNEQFF. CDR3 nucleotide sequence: TGTGCCAGCAGTCCAGACAGTCTGGCGGGCTACAATGAGCAGTTCTTC.

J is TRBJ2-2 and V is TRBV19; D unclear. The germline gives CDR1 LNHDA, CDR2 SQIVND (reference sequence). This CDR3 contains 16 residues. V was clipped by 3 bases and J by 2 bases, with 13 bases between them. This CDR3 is CASSMKPRSNTGELFF. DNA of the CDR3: TGTGCCAGTAGTATGAAGCCCAGATCTAACACCGGGGAGCTGTTTTTT. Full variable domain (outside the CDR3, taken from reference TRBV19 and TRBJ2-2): DGGITQSPKYLFRKEGQNVTLSCEQNLNHDAMYWYRQDPGQGLRLIYYSQIVNDFQKGDIAEGYSVSREKKESFPLTVTSAQKNPTAFYLCASSMKPRSNTGELFFGEGSRLTVL.

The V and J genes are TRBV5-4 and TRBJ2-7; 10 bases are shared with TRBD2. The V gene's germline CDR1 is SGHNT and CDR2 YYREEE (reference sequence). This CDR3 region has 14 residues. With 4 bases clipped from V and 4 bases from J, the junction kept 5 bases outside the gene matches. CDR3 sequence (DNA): TGTGCCAGCAGCCCAGCGGGAGGGCAATACGAGCAGTACTTC. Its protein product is CASSPAGGQYEQYF.

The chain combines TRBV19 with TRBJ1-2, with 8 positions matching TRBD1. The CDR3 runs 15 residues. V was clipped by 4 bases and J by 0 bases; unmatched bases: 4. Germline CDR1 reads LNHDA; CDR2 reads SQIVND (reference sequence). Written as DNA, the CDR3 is TGTGCCAGTAGTAACAGGGGGGCCGCTAACTATGGCTACACCTTC. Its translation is CASSNRGAANYGYTF.

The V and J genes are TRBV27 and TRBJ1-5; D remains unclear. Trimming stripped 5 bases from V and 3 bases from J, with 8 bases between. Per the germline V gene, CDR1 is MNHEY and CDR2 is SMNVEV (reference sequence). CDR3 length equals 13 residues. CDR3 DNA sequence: TGTGCCAGCAGTCCCCCCCTCAATCAGCCCCAGCATTTT. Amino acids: CASSPPLNQPQHF.

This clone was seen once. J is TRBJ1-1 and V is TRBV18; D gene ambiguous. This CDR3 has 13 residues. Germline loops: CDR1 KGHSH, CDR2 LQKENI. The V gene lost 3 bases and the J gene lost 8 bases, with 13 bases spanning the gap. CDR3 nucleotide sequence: TGTGCCAGCTCACCTCTCGTCCATATAGAAGCTTTCTTT. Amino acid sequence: CASSPLVHIEAFF.

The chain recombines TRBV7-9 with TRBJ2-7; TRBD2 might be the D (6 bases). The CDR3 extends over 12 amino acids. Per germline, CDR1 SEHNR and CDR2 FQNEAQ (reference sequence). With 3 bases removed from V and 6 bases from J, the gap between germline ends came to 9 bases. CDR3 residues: CASSFGGAEQYF. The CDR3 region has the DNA TGTGCCAGCAGCTTCGGGGGAGCCGAGCAGTACTTC.

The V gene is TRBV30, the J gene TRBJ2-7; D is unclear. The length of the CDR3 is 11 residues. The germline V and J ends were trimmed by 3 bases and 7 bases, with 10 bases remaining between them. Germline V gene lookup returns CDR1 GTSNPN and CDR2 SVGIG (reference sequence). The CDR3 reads CAWSRSREQYF. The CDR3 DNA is TGTGCCTGGAGCCGGTCCAGGGAGCAGTACTTC. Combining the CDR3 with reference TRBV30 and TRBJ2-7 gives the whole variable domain SQTIHQWPATLVQPVGSPLSLECTVEGTSNPNLYWYRQAAGRGLQLLFYSVGIGQISSEVPQNLSASRPQDRQFILSSKKLLLSDSGFYLCAWSRSREQYFGPGTRLTVT.

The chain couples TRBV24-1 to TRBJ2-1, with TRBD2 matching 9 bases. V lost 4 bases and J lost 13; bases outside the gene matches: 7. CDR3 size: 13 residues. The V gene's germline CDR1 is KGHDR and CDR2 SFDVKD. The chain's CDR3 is CATSEGLARGQFF. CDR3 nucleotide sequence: TGTGCCACCAGTGAGGGACTAGCTAGAGGACAGTTCTTC.